This TCR beta chain is drawn from a study of blood T cell repertoires in COVID-19. Germline CDR1 reads MNHEY; CDR2 reads SVGAGI. The CDR3 has 14 residues. V was cut by 0 bases and J by 1 base, with 6 bases left in between. Method: immunoSEQ multiplex PCR; TCRdb's copy keeps in-frame clones and lacks some. The sample records roughly 200,000 clones, 86% being singletons. The sequence was collected from a man aged 80 or over with acute or convalescent COVID-19. This rearrangement joins TRBV6-5 to TRBJ1-1, with D unclear. Sequencing input: peripheral blood. The CDR3 region is CASSYSGSNTEAFF. The CDR3 coding sequence is TGTGCCAGCAGTTACTCGGGCTCGAACACTGAAGCTTTCTTT.